This is a list of T cell receptor beta chains from one sample in a study of type 1 regulatory T cells. MiXCR was run by TCRdb on the reads, yielding one entry per CDR3 protein. The data contain about 74,000 distinct CDR3 sequences, roughly 60% of them singletons. These receptors' targets are unknown. Source material: cultured T cells, either the whole culture or a sorted T cell fraction (not recorded which). The receptor set was obtained from a human donor in good health. Each CDR3 is given with its conserved first and last residue. D genes are given only for firm matches. The size of a clone is reported for some rows only, either as once, few or many, or as a class for expanded clones.

>TRBJ2-7|TRBV7-9|.|.|12
CASSRPLSEQYF
TGTGCCAGCAGCCGACCCCTTAGTGAGCAGTACTTC
>TRBJ2-1|TRBV7-2|.|.|14
CASRQRGTFNEQFF
TGTGCCAGCCGCCAGAGAGGGACGTTCAATGAGCAGTTCTTC
>TRBJ2-1|TRBV2|.|TRBD2|13
CAGRTSAYNEQFF
TGTGCCGGAAGGACTAGCGCCTACAATGAGCAGTTCTTC
>TRBJ2-1|TRBV7-9|.|TRBD2|12
CGFSGSLNEQFF
TGTGGCTTTAGCGGGAGCTTGAATGAGCAGTTCTTC
>TRBJ2-3|TRBV6-2/TRBV6-3|.|TRBD1|14
CASSTGATPDTQYF
TGTGCCAGCAGCACAGGGGCCACACCAGATACGCAGTATTTT
>TRBJ2-5|TRBV7-9|few|.|15
CASSFRAGFAETQYF
TGTGCCAGCAGCTTCCGGGCAGGGTTTGCGGAGACCCAGTACTTC
>TRBJ1-2|TRBV7-9|once|TRBD1|14
CASSTGQGASGYTF
TGTGCCAGCAGCACGGGGCAGGGGGCGTCTGGCTACACCTTC
>TRBJ2-1|TRBV9|.|.|14
CASSVGGTLNEQFF
TGTGCCAGCAGCGTAGGAGGGACACTCAATGAGCAGTTCTTC
>TRBJ2-1|TRBV4-1|few|TRBD2|18
CASSQGLAGGRSYNEQFF
TGCGCCAGCAGCCAAGGACTAGCGGGAGGGCGTTCCTACAATGAGCAGTTCTTC
>TRBJ2-7|TRBV10-2|many|TRBD1|13
CASRTGGTYEQYF
TGCGCCAGTAGAACAGGGGGTACCTACGAGCAGTACTTC
>TRBJ2-1|TRBV3-1|.|.|14
CASSPYLGPTGEFF
TGTGCCAGCAGCCCCTATCTAGGGCCAACCGGGGAGTTCTTC
>TRBJ2-3|TRBV12-3/TRBV12-4|.|TRBD2|13
CASSRDGGDTQYF
TGTGCCAGCAGTCGAGACGGGGGGGATACGCAGTATTTT
>TRBJ2-2|TRBV5-1|.|TRBD2|15
CASSTLPGTSEELFF
TGCGCCAGCAGCACTCTTCCCGGGACTAGCGAGGAGCTGTTTTTT
>TRBJ2-3|TRBV5-1|.|.|14
CASKGGMGADTQYF
TGCGCCAGCAAGGGCGGGATGGGCGCAGATACGCAGTATTTT
>TRBJ2-7|TRBV27|.|.|13
CASSSTGKYEQYF
TGTGCCAGCAGTTCCACAGGGAAGTACGAGCAGTACTTC
>TRBJ2-1|TRBV25-1|few|.|15
CASSESLLTYNEQFF
TGTGCCAGCAGTGAATCCCTCCTCACGTACAATGAGCAGTTCTTC
>TRBJ2-1|TRBV5-1|.|TRBD2|14
CASSGGTSVNEQFF
TGCGCCAGCAGCGGGGGGACTAGCGTCAATGAGCAGTTCTTC
>TRBJ2-3|TRBV18|few|.|15
CASSPVNGVGDTQYF
TGTGCCAGCTCACCCGTCAACGGGGTTGGAGATACGCAGTATTTT
>TRBJ2-5|TRBV7-6|.|TRBD2|15
CASSSAAGVRETQYF
TGTGCCAGCAGCTCGGCGGCGGGGGTCAGGGAGACCCAGTACTTC
>TRBJ2-3|TRBV5-1|.|.|15
CASSLDGTGTDTQYF
TGCGCCAGCAGCTTGGACGGGACTGGCACAGATACGCAGTATTTT
>TRBJ2-3|TRBV19|once|.|12
CASSEPRDTQYF
TGTGCCAGTAGTGAACCGAGGGATACGCAGTATTTT
>TRBJ2-7|TRBV18|.|TRBD1|16
CASSPQTGTGFSEQYF
TGTGCCAGCTCACCACAAACCGGGACAGGGTTCAGCGAGCAGTACTTC
>TRBJ1-1|TRBV10-3|.|.|13
CAIAGAGSTEAFF
TGTGCCATCGCTGGGGCAGGGAGCACTGAAGCTTTCTTT